This T cell receptor beta chain came from a study of cytomegalovirus exposure and HLA in healthy donors. Across the study: There were 117 million unique TCR beta sequences, drawn from about 179 million T cells, in an earlier analysis. General study findings and limits: Exclusion applied to some V segments, including TRBV6-2 and TRBV6-3, as they were indistinguishable. Donors were assumed by presence/absence analyses to have roughly uniform sequencing depth. With further analysis later on, most CMV-associated TCR beta chains appeared HLA-restricted.

Researchers ran the PCR with 60 Vbeta and 13 Jbeta primers. TCRdb keeps only in-frame clones here, not all; method: immunoSEQ multiplex PCR. The sample lists 150,000 to 190,000 clones, roughly four fifths occurring once. This CDR3 comprises 16 residues. The germline gives CDR1 SGHAT, CDR2 FQNNGV. V was pared by 1 base and J by 4 bases, with 16 bases between. Note on this clone: The antigen remains undetermined.

The receptor comes from a man between 18 and 35 years old in good health and CMV-seronegative. J is TRBJ1-2 and V is TRBV11-2; D is perhaps TRBD1 (6 bases). What was sequenced was PBMCs. CDR3 coding DNA: TGTGCCAGCAGCTTAGGCGGGGGCTATTCGGCCTATGGCTACACCTTC. It is translated as CASSLGGGYSAYGYTF.